This entry concerns a single T cell receptor beta chain. These data are taken from a study of shared clonotypes between healthy human individuals. Some clones are missing from TCRdb's copy, which holds only in-frame ones; the method was immunoSEQ multiplex PCR. The table records about 380,000 clones, about 97% of them present only once. Trimming took 0 bases from V and 1 from J, leaving 9 bases between them. Looked up from germline, CDR1 is MNHEY and CDR2 is SVGAGI. The CDR3 contains 15 residues. This sequence originates from a man between 25 and 39 years old in good health. The sample consisted of memory CD8+ T cells sorted from blood. Noted subset: CD45RO+ cells pooled with CCR7-negative TemRA cells. The chain couples TRBV6-5 to TRBJ1-1, with D uncertain. The CDR3 bases are TGTGCCAGCAGTTACTCGCGACCCCAGAACACTGAAGCTTTCTTT. Protein product: CASSYSRPQNTEAFF.